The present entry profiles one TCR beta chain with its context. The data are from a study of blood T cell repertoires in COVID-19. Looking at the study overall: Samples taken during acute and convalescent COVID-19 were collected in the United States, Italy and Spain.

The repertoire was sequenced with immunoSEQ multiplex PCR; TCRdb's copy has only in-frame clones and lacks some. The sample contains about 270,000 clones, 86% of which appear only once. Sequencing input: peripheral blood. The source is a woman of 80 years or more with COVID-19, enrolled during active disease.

The CDR3 spells CASSVQVYNSPLHF. DNA for the CDR3: TGTGCCAGTAGTGTACAGGTTTATAATTCACCCCTCCACTTT. The chain employs TRBV19 and TRBJ1-6; D perhaps matches TRBD1 (5 bases). V was pared by 5 bases and J by 4 bases, with 9 bases between. CDR1 and CDR2 from the germline V gene are LNHDA and SQIVND (reference sequence). The CDR3 totals 14 residues. Full variable domain (missing parts from reference TRBV19 and TRBJ1-6): DGGITQSPKYLFRKEGQNVTLSCEQNLNHDAMYWYRQDPGQGLRLIYYSQIVNDFQKGDIAEGYSVSREKKESFPLTVTSAQKNPTAFYLCASSVQVYNSPLHFGNGTRLTVT.